The present T cell receptor (beta chain) was sequenced within a study of OX40 agonist ivuxolimab in advanced cancers. The V end was cut by 6 bases, the J end by 4 bases, with 19 bases between. CDR3 length equals 16 residues. The germline gives CDR1 KGHSH, CDR2 LQKENI. This clone was counted between two and nine times. TCRdb keeps only in-frame clones here, not all; method: immunoSEQ multiplex PCR. This table holds 55,000 to 70,000 clones, 86% found once. The specimen comprised CD4+ or CD8+ T cells sorted from blood, sampled in a trial of the OX40 agonist ivuxolimab. The TCR comes from an adult with an advanced solid tumor such as melanoma, head and neck, liver or kidney cancer. This chain connects TRBV18 to TRBJ2-1, with no clear D. The DNA for the CDR3 is TGTGCCAGCTCCCAATCATCTGGGTCTGTTTACAATGAGCAGTTCTTC. Translated: CASSQSSGSVYNEQFF.